This TCR beta chain derives from a study of neurological immune-mediated disorders. A single record per CDR3 protein comes from TCRdb applying MiXCR to the 5' RACE reads. The sample lists tens of thousands of distinct CDR3 sequences, around 5% seen once, with about 5.3% in the top ten. A few counts support this clonotype. The starting material, 2 million PBMCs stored at -80 C, gave rise to the unsorted libraries. This CDR3 is built from 14 residues. Germline CDR1 reads DFQATT; CDR2 reads SNEGSKA (reference sequence). Trimming stripped 1 base from V and 7 bases from J, with 13 bases between. The V and J genes are TRBV20-1 and TRBJ1-4; no firm D call. Sequencing was done on a sample of PBMCs. The sequence came from a human donor with multiple sclerosis. The donor label of this sample is uncertain. The CDR3 sequence is CSARAAEMGEKLFF. The CDR3 DNA reads TGCAGTGCTAGAGCTGCCGAGATGGGTGAAAAACTGTTTTTT.